The clone carrying this T cell receptor (delta chain) was recorded a few times. Its antigen is undetermined. This specimen comes from a study of Vδ1+ human thymocytes. Extracted RNA was reverse transcribed into cDNA. Multiplex PCR used pooled V-gene forward primers and a constant-region reverse primer to amplify CDR3s. TCRdb redid the clone calls on the multiplex PCR reads with CATT. The table lists tens of thousands of delta-chain clones, about 16% of them singletons, with 0.3% to 0.45% in the top ten. Overall study findings and caveats: Despite high sort purity, around 19% of thymic T cell receptor delta sequences were Vdelta2. In the thymus, TRG and TRD repertoires looked highly polyclonal with Gaussian CDR3 lengths.

The CDR3 spans 14 residues. The germline V gene has CDR1 TSWWSYY and CDR2 QGS. V was shortened by 0 bases and J by 8 bases, with 13 bases between the two germline ends. The specimen was Vdelta1+ gamma-delta thymocytes from the thymus. The sample's subset: FACS-sorted CD3+ TCRalphabeta- TCRVdelta1+ TCRVdelta2- thymocytes. This sequence joins TRDV1 and TRDJ1; D ambiguous. The source is a girl less than two years old who had congenital heart surgery. This CDR3 is CALGELGKGPKLIF. CDR3 nucleotides: TGTGCTCTTGGGGAACTTGGCAAAGGGCCCAAACTCATCTTT.